The source of this TCR beta chain is a study of T cell changes during pregnancy in multiple sclerosis. Repertoires were generated with immunoSEQ multiplex PCR, while TCRdb's copy carries only in-frame clones and drops some. The data hold around 95,000 clones, with 94% observed a single time. Per the germline V gene, CDR1 is MDHEN and CDR2 is SYDVKM. The CDR3 consists of 13 residues. V lost 3 bases and J 7 bases, leaving 13 bases between the germline ends. V is TRBV28 and J is TRBJ2-7, with D perhaps TRBD1 (6 bases). This receptor was identified in a female donor in good health, enrolled as a control in a pregnancy study. The starting material was peripheral blood, obtained after pregnancy. The CDR3 protein is CASSLGMGAEQYF. For the CDR3, the DNA is TGTGCCAGCAGTTTGGGTATGGGGGCTGAGCAGTACTTC.